These T cell receptor beta chains were read from a single sample in a study of T cell responses to AZD1222 COVID-19 vaccine. Sequencing was performed with immunoSEQ multiplex PCR; in TCRdb, only in-frame clones are kept and a portion is missing. The table lists some 140,000 clones, roughly 85% of them singletons. The source was peripheral blood, collected 28 days after the second dose of the MenACWY control vaccine. The receptors shown here come from an adult who received the MenACWY meningococcal vaccine as a control. Both conserved end residues are part of each CDR3. The D gene is left open where the match is weak. Clone size is given for some rows only: seen once, a few or many times, or a class if the clone is expanded.

TGTGCCAGCAGCCTCAGTGGGCCAGATACGCAGTATTTT,CASSLSGPDTQYF,13,TRBV7-3,NA,TRBJ2-3,NA
TGTGCCAGTAGGGGCCGCCGGCGTGGGGCCAACGTCCTGACTTTC,CASRGRRRGANVLTF,15,TRBV19,NA,TRBJ2-6,few
TGTGCCAGCAAGGGGGGACTATCGAGCACCGAGGAGCTGTTTTTT,CASKGGLSSTEELFF,15,TRBV6-1,NA,TRBJ2-2,NA
TGTGCCAGTAAAAGTGGGGGTCCTGAGCAGTTCTTC,CASKSGGPEQFF,12,TRBV6-6,NA,TRBJ2-1,NA
TGTGCCAGCCGAGGTCAAGTCGGCGAAAAACTGTTTTTT,CASRGQVGEKLFF,13,TRBV2,NA,TRBJ1-4,NA
TGTGCCAGCAGCCAAGACCCCAGGGCGGCGGGAGCCGTCGAGCAGTACTTC,CASSQDPRAAGAVEQYF,17,TRBV4-2,TRBD2,TRBJ2-7,NA
TGTGCCAGCAGAGCGCGGGGGGGTGCCAACAATGAGCAGTTCTTC,CASRARGGANNEQFF,15,TRBV6-5,TRBD2,TRBJ2-1,NA
TGTGCCAGCAGCCAAAGCCCGACAGGACCCTTGACAGATACGCAGTATTTT,CASSQSPTGPLTDTQYF,17,TRBV3-1/TRBV3-2,NA,TRBJ2-3,NA
TGTGCCAGCAGTCATAGACAGGCCGGGGACACTGAAGCTTTCTTT,CASSHRQAGDTEAFF,15,TRBV27,NA,TRBJ1-1,NA
TGCGCCAGCAGCTTGGTAGCGGGGAGCAATCAGCCCCAGCATTTT,CASSLVAGSNQPQHF,15,TRBV5-1,NA,TRBJ1-5,NA
TGTGCCAGCAGTACCGGGACAGGGGACGAGCAGTACTTC,CASSTGTGDEQYF,13,TRBV6-4,TRBD1,TRBJ2-7,few
TGTGCCAGCAGCCCCCAAGGGGACGTCCTGAACACTGAAGCTTTCTTT,CASSPQGDVLNTEAFF,16,TRBV11-2,NA,TRBJ1-1,NA
TGTGCCAGCAGTGCAAGCTCCTATAATTCACCCCTCCACTTT,CASSASSYNSPLHF,14,TRBV25-1,NA,TRBJ1-6,NA
TGCGCCAGCAGCCAAGGTCACGGGGCTCTAGATAGGCCTGATTCTGGCTACACCTTC,CASSQGHGALDRPDSGYTF,19,TRBV4-1,NA,TRBJ1-2,NA
TGCGCCAGCAGCCAAGCTGACGGAGGGGAACAGCCCCAGCATTTT,CASSQADGGEQPQHF,15,TRBV4-3,NA,TRBJ1-5,once
TGTGCCAGCAGTTTTGAGGGCTATGGCTACACCTTC,CASSFEGYGYTF,12,TRBV12-3/TRBV12-4,NA,TRBJ1-2,NA
TGTGCCACCCAGGATCTTGGCCGAGGAAACTGGAGGCAGCCCCAGCATTTT,CATQDLGRGNWRQPQHF,17,TRBV19,NA,TRBJ1-5,NA
TGTGCCAGAAGCAGAGGACTAGCGGACAATGAGCAGTTCTTC,CARSRGLADNEQFF,14,TRBV5-3,TRBD2,TRBJ2-1,NA
TGCGCCATCCCAGGGCACACTGAAGCTTTCTTT,CAIPGHTEAFF,11,TRBV10-1,NA,TRBJ1-1,NA
TGTGCCAGTAGTGCGGGCGGGGGATCACCCCTCCACTTT,CASSAGGGSPLHF,13,TRBV19,NA,TRBJ1-6,NA
TGTGCCAGCTCACCACCGACGGTAAATGAAAAACTGTTTTTT,CASSPPTVNEKLFF,14,TRBV18,NA,TRBJ1-4,NA
TGCAGTGCCCCTCTTTTGGACCACTTT,CSAPLLDHF,9,TRBV20-1,NA,TRBJ1-6,NA
TGTGCCAGCAGGGATAACACTGAAGCTTTCTTT,CASRDNTEAFF,11,TRBV25-1,NA,TRBJ1-1,NA
TGTGCCAGCAGCGTGCCCCCTTCCTATGGCTACACCTTC,CASSVPPSYGYTF,13,TRBV9,NA,TRBJ1-2,once
TGTGCCAGTAAGAGCGGCGGGGATTGGGGAGAGACCCAGTACTTC,CASKSGGDWGETQYF,15,TRBV19,NA,TRBJ2-5,NA
TGTGCCAGCCAGCGGGGGGGCACAGATACGCAGTATTTT,CASQRGGTDTQYF,13,TRBV28,TRBD2,TRBJ2-3,NA
TGTGCCAGCAGTGGAGGCAGGGGGAGATCTAAAGAGACCCAGTACTTC,CASSGGRGRSKETQYF,16,TRBV2,TRBD1,TRBJ2-5,NA
TGTGCCATCAGACCCGGACAGCCCCAAGAGACCCAGTACTTC,CAIRPGQPQETQYF,14,TRBV10-3,NA,TRBJ2-5,NA
TGTGCCAGCAGCTTGGGGGGAAGCGAGCAGTACTTC,CASSLGGSEQYF,12,TRBV7-8,NA,TRBJ2-7,NA
TGTGCCAGCAGGGAGGGGCGGATCTATGGCTACACCTTC,CASREGRIYGYTF,13,TRBV2,NA,TRBJ1-2,NA
TGTGCCACGCGGGGGGCCGGGGAGCTGTTTTTT,CATRGAGELFF,11,TRBV12-3/TRBV12-4,TRBD2,TRBJ2-2,NA
TGTGCCAGCTCACCAGGGTCCGATGAGCAGTTCTTC,CASSPGSDEQFF,12,TRBV18,NA,TRBJ2-1,NA
TGTGCCAGCAGTGAAATGGCTGGGGCCAACGTCCTGACTTTC,CASSEMAGANVLTF,14,TRBV6-1,NA,TRBJ2-6,NA
TGTGCCAGCAGTTACACAGGGGGCGGGAATTACAATGAGCAGTTCTTC,CASSYTGGGNYNEQFF,16,TRBV25-1,TRBD1,TRBJ2-1,few
TGTGCCAGCAGCTTAGACACCCTCTATGGCTACACCTTC,CASSLDTLYGYTF,13,TRBV11-2,NA,TRBJ1-2,NA
TGTGCCAGCAGCCGAAACCCGACCTACGAGCAGTACTTC,CASSRNPTYEQYF,13,TRBV9,NA,TRBJ2-7,NA
TGCGCCAGCAGCCGGACAGACAGGGAGAAGGGTCAGCCCCAGCATTTT,CASSRTDREKGQPQHF,16,TRBV4-1,TRBD1,TRBJ1-5,few
TGTGCCAGCAGCCCTCGGGACGGCTTAACCCTCTACACCTTC,CASSPRDGLTLYTF,14,TRBV9,NA,TRBJ1-2,NA
TGTGCCACCAGCGGCGGACTCCCCGGGACTAGGGTCAATGAGCAGTTCTTC,CATSGGLPGTRVNEQFF,17,TRBV15,TRBD2,TRBJ2-1,NA